These 26 T cell receptor beta chains share one sample of origin, sequenced in a study of T cell repertoires in cytomegalovirus infection. These TCRs are of unknown antigen specificity. TCRdb recomputed calls from the reads with MiXCR, one row per CDR3 protein. The profile shows some 940,000 distinct CDR3 sequences, around 32% of them singletons. The specimen comprised cultured CD8+ T cells from PBMCs, sampled from culture after CMV antigen stimulation. Receptor source: a human donor in good health (CMV status not recorded). Some clones in this sample may be carry-over from other donors' samples.

The chain combines TRBV10-3 with TRBJ1-5; maybe TRBD1 (5 bases). CDR1 is ENHRY, CDR2 SYGVKD, per germline. Trimming took 1 base from V and 3 from J, leaving 16 bases between them. The CDR3 consists of 17 residues. CDR3 bases: TGTGCCATCAGTGAGTTTCCAGGGCGGGAGGCCAATCAGCCCCAGCATTTT. It encodes CAISEFPGREANQPQHF.

This clonotype appeared a few times. The chain has TRBV10-3 and TRBJ2-7, with 10 bases fitting TRBD1. V shed 3 bases, J shed 4 bases, and the junction held 6 bases outside the gene matches. The germline CDR1 and CDR2 sequences are ENHRY and SYGVKD. The CDR3 has 15 residues. Here the CDR3 DNA reads TGTGCCATCAGTGATCGGGGACAGGGGAGTTACGAGCAGTACTTC. This sequence encodes CAISDRGQGSYEQYF.

The rearrangement links TRBV20-1 to TRBJ2-3, with D perhaps matching TRBD2 (6 bases). This CDR3 has 13 amino acids. Germline V gene sequence: CDR1 DFQATT, CDR2 SNEGSKA (reference sequence). The V end was cut by 6 bases, the J end by 0 bases, with 10 bases between. The chain's CDR3 is CSAPGTSTDTQYF. The CDR3, as DNA: TGCAGTGCCCCCGGGACTAGCACAGATACGCAGTATTTT.

This clonotype was seen a few times. The V gene is TRBV15, the J gene TRBJ2-3; 8 bases are a match to TRBD2. Germline CDR1 reads LNHNV; CDR2 reads YYDKDF (reference sequence). Unmatched junction bases numbered 16, after V lost 6 bases and J lost 5 bases. The CDR3 spans 17 residues. DNA for the CDR3: TGTGCCACCAGTATTGATCGGACTAGCTTCGGCGGAGATACGCAGTATTTT. It encodes CATSIDRTSFGGDTQYF.

The chain couples TRBV7-6 to TRBJ2-2; D gene unclear. The CDR3 consists of 16 residues. Germline V gene data show CDR1 as SGHVS and CDR2 as FNYEAQ. V lost 1 base, J lost 1 base, and 10 bases lay in between. CDR3 region: CASSLGLYLNTGELFF. DNA for the CDR3: TGTGCCAGCAGCTTAGGCCTTTACTTGAACACCGGGGAGCTGTTTTTT.

The CDR3 DNA sequence: TGTGCCAGCAGTTTAATAGCGGGGGCAGTTGGAGAGACCCAGTACTTC. Its protein is CASSLIAGAVGETQYF. The chain combines TRBV12-3 or TRBV12-4 with TRBJ2-5, with 9 bases identical to TRBD2. V lost 2 bases to trimming and J lost 4 bases; unmatched junction nucleotides: 8. There are 16 residues in the CDR3.

The sample holds many counts of this clonotype. The J gene is TRBJ1-5, the V gene TRBV28, with 7 bases that match TRBD1. This CDR3 is 16 amino acids long. CDR1 and CDR2 from the germline V gene are MDHEN and SYDVKM. V lost 2 bases and J lost 9; bases outside the gene matches: 13. CDR3 loop: CASSLVTGYLGRPQHF. In nucleotides, the CDR3 is TGTGCCAGCAGTTTAGTGACAGGGTACCTGGGCCGGCCCCAGCATTTT.

This clonotype was detected many times. V is TRBV7-8 and J is TRBJ2-5; no firm D call. Trimming shortened V by 10 bases and J by 5 bases, and 14 bases separated the two germline ends. CDR3 length: 12 amino acids. Germline V gene data show CDR1 as SGHVS and CDR2 as FQNEAQ. The CDR3 region has the DNA TGTGCCACCTCGACCGAAACGGAGACCCAGTACTTC. Its translation: CATSTETETQYF.

The rearrangement joins TRBV20-1 to TRBJ2-5, with D uncertain. This CDR3 spans 14 amino acids. V gave up 0 bases and J gave up 1 base, with 9 bases separating them. Germline V CDR1 and CDR2: DFQATT, SNEGSKA (reference sequence). The CDR3 nucleotides read TGCAGTGCTAGAGATCAAGGAACCCAAGAGACCCAGTACTTC. This encodes CSARDQGTQETQYF.

This clonotype has a handful of counts. The CDR3 loop reads CASSLDWGPYTEAFF. In DNA, the CDR3 is TGTGCCAGCAGCTTAGACTGGGGGCCGTACACTGAAGCTTTCTTT. The J gene is TRBJ1-1, the V gene TRBV7-9; tentatively, D is TRBD1 (6 bases). Germline CDR1 reads SEHNR; CDR2 reads FQNEAQ (reference sequence). V was shortened by 1 base and J by 3 bases, with 12 bases between the two germline ends. This CDR3 has 15 amino acids.

The chain is built from TRBV28 and TRBJ1-1; the match to TRBD1 covers 12 bases. The germline V gene has CDR1 MDHEN and CDR2 SYDVKM. Trimming at V came to 4 bases and at J to 9 bases, leaving 9 bases not matched to a gene. The CDR3 has 15 amino acids. CDR3 sequence reads: CASSSPRDRGLKAFF. CDR3 bases: TGTGCCAGCAGTTCCCCCAGGGACAGGGGGCTTAAAGCTTTCTTT.

This clonotype occurred many times. The CDR3 loop is CASSLGGLADFF. CDR3 sequence (DNA): TGTGCCAGCAGCTTGGGAGGACTAGCGGATTTCTTC. The V call is TRBV7-2, the J call TRBJ2-1, with TRBD2 matching over 10 bases. This CDR3 spans 12 amino acids. Germline CDR1 SGHTA, CDR2 FQGNSA. J lost 16 bases, V lost 3 bases, and 6 bases had no gene match.

This clonotype was counted only a few times. The chain combines TRBV6-6 with TRBJ2-1; D not certain. V lost 7 bases and J lost 6, with 13 bases in between. CDR3 length: 13 amino acids. Looked up from germline, CDR1 is MNHNY and CDR2 is SVGAGI (reference sequence). The CDR3 sequence: CASTFYSANEQFF. Written as DNA, the CDR3 is TGTGCCAGCACATTTTACTCCGCCAATGAGCAGTTCTTC.

This clonotype was seen a few times. The gene calls are TRBV6-2 or TRBV6-3 and TRBJ1-2; D is unclear. The CDR3 has 14 residues. Germline V gene data show CDR1 as MNHEY and CDR2 as SVGEGT. Trimming removed 8 bases from V and 3 bases from J, with 16 bases in between. The CDR3 bases are TGTGCCAGCGGGTGGCAGCGCCGGGACTATGGCTACACCTTC. It yields the protein CASGWQRRDYGYTF.

A few counts support this clonotype. This sequence joins TRBV6-2 or TRBV6-3 and TRBJ2-7; D gene unclear. The V gene lost 0 bases and the J gene lost 0 bases, with 12 bases spanning the gap. CDR1 is MNHEY and CDR2 is SVGEGT in the germline V gene. The CDR3 sequence is 16 residues long. The CDR3 loop is CASSYSLTASSYEQYV. In nucleotides, the CDR3 is TGTGCCAGCAGTTACTCGCTAACAGCGAGCTCCTACGAGCAGTACGTC.

To note about this clonotype: The junction and the germline gene differ at one end; a read error may be behind it. The CDR3 sequence is CVSNRDSHLSSYEQYF. The DNA of the CDR3 is TGTGTCAGCAACCGGGACAGTCACCTTAGCTCCTACGAGCAGTACTTC. The V call is TRBV6-8, the J call TRBJ2-7; 7 bases map to TRBD1. The CDR3 sequence is 16 residues long. Germline lookup yields CDR1 MNHGY and CDR2 SAAAGT.

Points on this clonotype: With a much larger clone just one base away, this may be a read error. The J gene is TRBJ1-4, the V gene TRBV12-3 or TRBV12-4; TRBD1 matches 8 bases. The ends lost 10 bases at V and 7 bases at J; junction bases unmatched: 11. The CDR3 is 14 residues long. The CDR3 region is CANRPDRGGEKLFF. The CDR3 DNA follows: TGTGCCAACAGACCTGACAGGGGAGGTGAAAAACTGTTTTTT.

This clonotype was detected a few times. V and J are TRBV12-3 or TRBV12-4 and TRBJ2-1, with D uncertain. CDR3 size: 14 residues. V lost 2 bases and J lost 3, with 8 bases in between. The CDR3 loop is CASSLKGFYNEQFF. CDR3 in DNA: TGTGCCAGCAGTTTAAAAGGTTTCTACAATGAGCAGTTCTTC.

The chain employs TRBV2 and TRBJ2-5, with TRBD1 matching over 7 bases. Per the germline V gene, CDR1 is SNHLY and CDR2 is FYNNEI. CDR3 length: 14 amino acids. V was clipped by 6 bases and J by 2 bases; unmatched bases: 6. In DNA, the CDR3 is TGTGCCAGCAGAGGGACAGTGATACAAGAGACCCAGTACTTC. Protein: CASRGTVIQETQYF.

The chain has TRBV20-1 and TRBJ2-2; maybe TRBD2 (5 bases). The CDR3 length is 12 residues. From germline, CDR1 is DFQATT and CDR2 SNEGSKA (reference sequence). Trimming took 3 bases from V and 4 from J, leaving 6 bases between them. This chain's CDR3 is CSASEGTGELFF. CDR3 bases: TGCAGTGCTAGCGAGGGCACCGGGGAGCTGTTTTTT.

The table lists this clonotype with many counts. The rearrangement joins TRBV7-2 to TRBJ2-1; D uncertain. In germline, CDR1 is SGHTA, CDR2 FQGNSA. Trimming took off 7 bases at V and 0 bases at J, with 13 bases between the two ends. The CDR3 consists of 15 residues. CDR3 nucleotide sequence: TGTGCCAGCAACCCGCATTGGAGCTCCTACAATGAGCAGTTCTTC. Its translation: CASNPHWSSYNEQFF. The entire variable domain, with the rest obtained from reference TRBV7-2 and TRBJ2-1, is as follows: GAGVSQSPSNKVTEKGKDVELRCDPISGHTALYWYRQSLGQGLEFLIYFQGNSAPDKSGLPSDRFSAERTGGSVSTLTIQRTQQEDSAVYLCASNPHWSSYNEQFFGPGTRLTVL.

This clonotype came up many times. The J gene is TRBJ2-3, the V gene TRBV6-1; D is perhaps TRBD2 (7 bases). The V end was cut by 3 bases, the J end by 3 bases, with 13 bases between. Germline CDR1 is MNHNS and CDR2 is SASEGT. This CDR3 contains 15 residues. The DNA for the CDR3 is TGTGCCAGCAGTGACGAGGGGGGGCCGACAGATACGCAGTATTTT. Residues: CASSDEGGPTDTQYF.

The chain carries TRBV27 and TRBJ1-2; D not resolved. CDR1 and CDR2 (germline): MNHEY, SMNVEV (reference sequence). This CDR3 spans 12 amino acids. The ends were cut back, 5 bases at V and 4 bases at J, with 8 bases in the middle. The CDR3 nucleotides read TGTGCCAGCAGTCACGGGAGCTATGGCTACACCTTC. Amino acids: CASSHGSYGYTF.

The V and J genes are TRBV2 and TRBJ1-1; unclear D gene. V was cut by 7 bases and J by 0 bases, with 9 bases left in between. Germline V gene lookup returns CDR1 SNHLY and CDR2 FYNNEI. This CDR3 has 13 amino acids. The CDR3 protein is CASKGGLNTEAFF. DNA for the CDR3: TGTGCCAGCAAGGGTGGATTGAACACTGAAGCTTTCTTT.

CDR3 sequence: CASSNGQVNTEAFF. CDR3 DNA: TGTGCCAGCAGCAACGGACAGGTGAACACTGAAGCTTTCTTT. The chain couples TRBV2 to TRBJ1-1; 7 nucleotides match TRBD1. CDR1 is SNHLY, CDR2 FYNNEI, per germline. This CDR3 has 14 amino acids. J lost 0 bases, V lost 6 bases, and 4 bases had no gene match.

This clonotype was counted between two and nine times. The chain carries TRBV4-2 and TRBJ2-2; the match to TRBD1 covers 8 bases. Trimming removed 0 bases from V and 4 bases from J; junction bases left unmatched: 7. CDR3 length: 17 residues. Germline V gene lookup returns CDR1 LGHNA and CDR2 YNFKEQ. This chain's CDR3 is CASSQDPGGSPTGELFF. DNA of the CDR3: TGTGCCAGCAGCCAAGATCCAGGGGGCTCCCCCACCGGGGAGCTGTTTTTT.